These T cell receptor beta chains were read from a single sample in a study of shared clonotypes between healthy human individuals. The method was immunoSEQ multiplex PCR; TCRdb's version includes in-frame clones alone and lacks a portion of them. The table shows 500,000 to 700,000 clones, with around 95% occurring only once. The source material was naive CD8+ T cells sorted from blood. The receptor set was obtained from a woman under 40 in good health. Each CDR3 is given with its conserved first and last residue. D genes are given only for firm matches. A row's size may be missing; if present it is once, few, many or a size class.

CDR3 length: 12
J gene: TRBJ2-7
D gene: .
clone size: .
V gene: TRBV28
CDR3 DNA: TGTGCCAGCAGTCCCCAGGGCTACGAGCAGTACTTC
CDR3 protein: CASSPQGYEQYF

CDR3 length: 15
J gene: TRBJ1-3
D gene: .
clone size: .
V gene: TRBV28
CDR3 DNA: TGTGCCAGCAGTTTATTCCCAGGGTCTGGAAACACCATATATTTT
CDR3 protein: CASSLFPGSGNTIYF

CDR3 length: 14
J gene: TRBJ1-1
D gene: .
clone size: .
V gene: TRBV7-8
CDR3 DNA: TGTGCCAGCAGCTTAGGGACAGAAAACACTGAAGCTTTCTTT
CDR3 protein: CASSLGTENTEAFF

CDR3 length: 17
J gene: TRBJ1-5
D gene: .
clone size: .
V gene: TRBV19
CDR3 DNA: TGTGCCAGTAGTATAGGGGGCAGGGGTTGGAGCAATCAGCCCCAGCATTTT
CDR3 protein: CASSIGGRGWSNQPQHF

CDR3 length: 13
J gene: TRBJ2-3
D gene: .
clone size: .
V gene: TRBV10-1
CDR3 DNA: TGCGCCAGCAGTAGGCAGGACACAGATACGCAGTATTTT
CDR3 protein: CASSRQDTDTQYF

CDR3 length: 14
J gene: TRBJ1-1
D gene: TRBD1
clone size: .
V gene: TRBV9
CDR3 DNA: TGTGCCAGCAGCGTAGCAGGGGGCCACACTGAAGCTTTCTTT
CDR3 protein: CASSVAGGHTEAFF

CDR3 length: 14
J gene: TRBJ1-5
D gene: .
clone size: .
V gene: TRBV19
CDR3 DNA: TGTGCCACCCTCGACAGGAATAGCAATCAGCCCCAGCATTTT
CDR3 protein: CATLDRNSNQPQHF

CDR3 length: 11
J gene: TRBJ1-1
D gene: .
clone size: once
V gene: TRBV6-1
CDR3 DNA: TGTGCCAGCAGCGGGGCCACTGAAGCTTTCTTT
CDR3 protein: CASSGATEAFF

CDR3 length: 14
J gene: TRBJ1-1
D gene: .
clone size: .
V gene: TRBV9
CDR3 DNA: TGTGCCAGCAGCGTAGTAAGGGAGAACACTGAAGCTTTCTTT
CDR3 protein: CASSVVRENTEAFF

CDR3 length: 15
J gene: TRBJ2-3
D gene: TRBD2
clone size: .
V gene: TRBV5-4
CDR3 DNA: TGTGCCAGCAGCCCGGGACTAGGTTTTGGAAATACGCAGTATTTT
CDR3 protein: CASSPGLGFGNTQYF

CDR3 length: 14
J gene: TRBJ2-7
D gene: TRBD1
clone size: .
V gene: TRBV27
CDR3 DNA: TGTGCCAGCAGTTTTGGGACAGGGTCCTACGAGCAGTACTTC
CDR3 protein: CASSFGTGSYEQYF

CDR3 length: 14
J gene: TRBJ2-7
D gene: .
clone size: .
V gene: TRBV29-1
CDR3 DNA: TGCAGCGTACGGCCCACCCGGGGCTCCTACGAGCAGTACTTC
CDR3 protein: CSVRPTRGSYEQYF

CDR3 length: 16
J gene: TRBJ2-7
D gene: .
clone size: .
V gene: TRBV7-9
CDR3 DNA: TGTGCCAGCAGCCAAGAGGCTAAGCCTAGCTCCTACGAGCAGTACTTC
CDR3 protein: CASSQEAKPSSYEQYF

CDR3 length: 13
J gene: TRBJ2-1
D gene: .
clone size: .
V gene: TRBV7-3
CDR3 DNA: TGTGCCAGCAGTTTGGTGGGAGACAATGAGCAGTTCTTC
CDR3 protein: CASSLVGDNEQFF

CDR3 length: 16
J gene: TRBJ2-7
D gene: TRBD2
clone size: .
V gene: TRBV15
CDR3 DNA: TGTGCCACCAGCAGAGGAGGAGGGACTAGCAACTACGAGCAGTACTTC
CDR3 protein: CATSRGGGTSNYEQYF

CDR3 length: 13
J gene: TRBJ2-7
D gene: .
clone size: .
V gene: TRBV5-4
CDR3 DNA: TGTGCCAGCAGCCCCATTTCCTCCTACGAGCAGTACTTC
CDR3 protein: CASSPISSYEQYF

CDR3 length: 17
J gene: TRBJ1-2
D gene: .
clone size: .
V gene: TRBV10-2
CDR3 DNA: TGCGCCAGCAGAGGCCCCCAACAGGGAGAAGAGAGGTATGGCTACACCTTC
CDR3 protein: CASRGPQQGEERYGYTF

CDR3 length: 17
J gene: TRBJ1-2
D gene: TRBD1
clone size: .
V gene: TRBV28
CDR3 DNA: TGTGCCAGCACCTCAGTCCGCAGGGGGCCGGCTGACTATGGCTACACCTTC
CDR3 protein: CASTSVRRGPADYGYTF

CDR3 length: 11
J gene: TRBJ2-1
D gene: .
clone size: .
V gene: TRBV5-1
CDR3 DNA: TGCGCCAGCAGCGACCACAATGAGCAGTTCTTC
CDR3 protein: CASSDHNEQFF

CDR3 length: 16
J gene: TRBJ2-1
D gene: .
clone size: .
V gene: TRBV11-3
CDR3 DNA: TGTGCCAGCAGCTTAGGTTCTAGTCTCAGAGTCAATGAGCAGTTCTTC
CDR3 protein: CASSLGSSLRVNEQFF

CDR3 length: 14
J gene: TRBJ2-1
D gene: TRBD2
clone size: .
V gene: TRBV6-4
CDR3 DNA: TGTGCCAGCAGCCTGGCGGGAGGGGGCAATGAGCAGTTCTTC
CDR3 protein: CASSLAGGGNEQFF

CDR3 length: 14
J gene: TRBJ2-3
D gene: .
clone size: once
V gene: TRBV5-5
CDR3 DNA: TGTGCCAGCAGCTTGCTAGGGGGCACAGATACGCAGTATTTT
CDR3 protein: CASSLLGGTDTQYF

CDR3 length: 16
J gene: TRBJ2-7
D gene: .
clone size: .
V gene: TRBV6-5
CDR3 DNA: TGTGCCAGCAGTTACTCGTCAGGGCACAGCTCCTACGAGCAGTACTTC
CDR3 protein: CASSYSSGHSSYEQYF

CDR3 length: 21
J gene: TRBJ1-1
D gene: .
clone size: .
V gene: TRBV7-8
CDR3 DNA: TGTGCCAGCAGCTTAGTCGCGGTTGCACCATACCGAAAAGGGCCAGCCACTGAAGCTTTCTTT
CDR3 protein: CASSLVAVAPYRKGPATEAFF

CDR3 length: 18
J gene: TRBJ2-3
D gene: TRBD1
clone size: .
V gene: TRBV7-9
CDR3 DNA: TGTGCCAGCAGCTCCCGGGACAGCAGAACCGGTCTCACAGATACGCAGTATTTT
CDR3 protein: CASSSRDSRTGLTDTQYF

CDR3 length: 13
J gene: TRBJ2-1
D gene: .
clone size: .
V gene: TRBV7-8
CDR3 DNA: TGTGCCAGCAGCTTAGGGCGCGACAATGAGCAGTTCTTC
CDR3 protein: CASSLGRDNEQFF

CDR3 length: 12
J gene: TRBJ1-2
D gene: TRBD1
clone size: once
V gene: TRBV5-4
CDR3 DNA: TGTGCCAGCAGCTCGACAGGGCTGGGCTACACCTTC
CDR3 protein: CASSSTGLGYTF

CDR3 length: 17
J gene: TRBJ2-1
D gene: TRBD2
clone size: .
V gene: TRBV2
CDR3 DNA: TGTGCCAGCACCCCGGACCCGGCGGGAGTCTCCTACAATGAGCAGTTCTTC
CDR3 protein: CASTPDPAGVSYNEQFF

CDR3 length: 14
J gene: TRBJ2-7
D gene: .
clone size: .
V gene: TRBV29-1
CDR3 DNA: TGCAGCGTTGAACTCAGGGGTGAGTTGGACGAGCAGTACTTC
CDR3 protein: CSVELRGELDEQYF

CDR3 length: 13
J gene: TRBJ2-7
D gene: .
clone size: .
V gene: TRBV27
CDR3 DNA: TGTGCCAGCAGTTTTACGAGGGACTACGAGCAGTACTTC
CDR3 protein: CASSFTRDYEQYF

CDR3 length: 12
J gene: TRBJ2-5
D gene: TRBD2
clone size: .
V gene: TRBV9
CDR3 DNA: TGTGCCGGGGAGGGGACCCGAGAGACCCAGTACTTC
CDR3 protein: CAGEGTRETQYF

CDR3 length: 12
J gene: TRBJ2-7
D gene: .
clone size: .
V gene: TRBV11-2
CDR3 DNA: TGTGCCAGCAGCTGGTCCGATTACGAGCAGTACTTC
CDR3 protein: CASSWSDYEQYF

CDR3 length: 11
J gene: TRBJ2-1
D gene: .
clone size: .
V gene: TRBV9
CDR3 DNA: TGTGCCAGCAGCGTAGGTGATGAGCAGTTCTTC
CDR3 protein: CASSVGDEQFF

CDR3 length: 17
J gene: TRBJ2-7
D gene: TRBD2
clone size: once
V gene: TRBV19
CDR3 DNA: TGTGCCAGTAGTATAGATGCTTTTGGGCTAGCGGGAGTGGAGCAGTACTTC
CDR3 protein: CASSIDAFGLAGVEQYF

CDR3 length: 14
J gene: TRBJ2-1
D gene: .
clone size: .
V gene: TRBV5-6
CDR3 DNA: TGTGCCAGCAGCTTGGGGGCCGATGCGAATGAGCAGTTCTTC
CDR3 protein: CASSLGADANEQFF

CDR3 length: 15
J gene: TRBJ1-1
D gene: .
clone size: .
V gene: TRBV27
CDR3 DNA: TGTGCCAGCAGTTTATCGGCCGGGGGAAACACTGAAGCTTTCTTT
CDR3 protein: CASSLSAGGNTEAFF

CDR3 length: 13
J gene: TRBJ2-7
D gene: .
clone size: few
V gene: TRBV27
CDR3 DNA: TGTGCCAGCAGTTTTGGGACGTCCTACGAGCAGTACTTC
CDR3 protein: CASSFGTSYEQYF

CDR3 length: 14
J gene: TRBJ2-7
D gene: TRBD1
clone size: .
V gene: TRBV9
CDR3 DNA: TGTGCCAGCAGCCAGGGACAGGGGGCATACGAGCAGTACTTC
CDR3 protein: CASSQGQGAYEQYF

CDR3 length: 12
J gene: TRBJ1-1
D gene: .
clone size: .
V gene: TRBV5-1
CDR3 DNA: TGCGCCAGCAGCTTCGGGGGGCCTGAAGCTTTCTTT
CDR3 protein: CASSFGGPEAFF

CDR3 length: 15
J gene: TRBJ2-7
D gene: TRBD1
clone size: .
V gene: TRBV2
CDR3 DNA: TGTGCCAGCAGTGAACTTGAGACAGGGAATTACGAGCAGTACTTC
CDR3 protein: CASSELETGNYEQYF

CDR3 length: 15
J gene: TRBJ2-7
D gene: .
clone size: .
V gene: TRBV5-8
CDR3 DNA: TGTGCCAGCAGCTTTGATGTGGGAGCCTTTGGCGAGCAGTACTTC
CDR3 protein: CASSFDVGAFGEQYF

CDR3 length: 11
J gene: TRBJ2-7
D gene: .
clone size: .
V gene: TRBV29-1
CDR3 DNA: TGCAGCGTGATTCAGGGCTACGAGCAGTACTTC
CDR3 protein: CSVIQGYEQYF

CDR3 length: 17
J gene: TRBJ2-3
D gene: .
clone size: .
V gene: TRBV25-1
CDR3 DNA: TGTGCCAGCAGTGAGTACCCCCGGCTAGATGGCACAGATACGCAGTATTTT
CDR3 protein: CASSEYPRLDGTDTQYF

CDR3 length: 13
J gene: TRBJ2-7
D gene: .
clone size: .
V gene: TRBV29-1
CDR3 DNA: TGCAGCGCCAGCCGGGACCGATTGGGCGAGCAGTACTTC
CDR3 protein: CSASRDRLGEQYF

CDR3 length: 15
J gene: TRBJ2-7
D gene: TRBD2
clone size: .
V gene: TRBV19
CDR3 DNA: TGTGCCAGTAGTTTGGGACTAGCGGGATTCAACGAGCAGTACTTC
CDR3 protein: CASSLGLAGFNEQYF

CDR3 length: 14
J gene: TRBJ2-7
D gene: TRBD1
clone size: .
V gene: TRBV7-6
CDR3 DNA: TGTGCCAGCAGCTTATCACAGGGGGGATCCGAGCAGTACTTC
CDR3 protein: CASSLSQGGSEQYF

CDR3 length: 14
J gene: TRBJ1-4
D gene: .
clone size: .
V gene: TRBV19
CDR3 DNA: TGTGCCAGTAGTATTGGGGGGTCGTACGAAAAACTGTTTTTT
CDR3 protein: CASSIGGSYEKLFF

CDR3 length: 16
J gene: TRBJ2-5
D gene: TRBD2
clone size: .
V gene: TRBV6-1
CDR3 DNA: TGTGCCAGCAGTGAAGTACTAGCGGGAGTCCGAGAGACCCAGTACTTC
CDR3 protein: CASSEVLAGVRETQYF

CDR3 length: 13
J gene: TRBJ2-7
D gene: .
clone size: .
V gene: TRBV4-1
CDR3 DNA: TGCGCCAGCAGCCAAGAGGGAGACTCCGAGCAGTACTTC
CDR3 protein: CASSQEGDSEQYF

CDR3 length: 15
J gene: TRBJ2-7
D gene: .
clone size: .
V gene: TRBV19
CDR3 DNA: TGTGCCAGTAGTATAGCCCCTGGGGGGAAGTACGAGCAGTACTTC
CDR3 protein: CASSIAPGGKYEQYF

CDR3 length: 17
J gene: TRBJ2-3
D gene: TRBD2
clone size: .
V gene: TRBV2
CDR3 DNA: TGTGCCAGCACCTCCAATGACTTAGCGGGAGGGGGGGATACGCAGTATTTT
CDR3 protein: CASTSNDLAGGGDTQYF

CDR3 length: 13
J gene: TRBJ2-1
D gene: TRBD2
clone size: .
V gene: TRBV15
CDR3 DNA: TGTGCCACCAGCAAGGGACTAGACAATGAGCAGTTCTTC
CDR3 protein: CATSKGLDNEQFF

CDR3 length: 13
J gene: TRBJ2-7
D gene: .
clone size: once
V gene: TRBV13
CDR3 DNA: TGTGCCAGCAGCCCGCAATCAGAGTACGAGCAGTACTTC
CDR3 protein: CASSPQSEYEQYF